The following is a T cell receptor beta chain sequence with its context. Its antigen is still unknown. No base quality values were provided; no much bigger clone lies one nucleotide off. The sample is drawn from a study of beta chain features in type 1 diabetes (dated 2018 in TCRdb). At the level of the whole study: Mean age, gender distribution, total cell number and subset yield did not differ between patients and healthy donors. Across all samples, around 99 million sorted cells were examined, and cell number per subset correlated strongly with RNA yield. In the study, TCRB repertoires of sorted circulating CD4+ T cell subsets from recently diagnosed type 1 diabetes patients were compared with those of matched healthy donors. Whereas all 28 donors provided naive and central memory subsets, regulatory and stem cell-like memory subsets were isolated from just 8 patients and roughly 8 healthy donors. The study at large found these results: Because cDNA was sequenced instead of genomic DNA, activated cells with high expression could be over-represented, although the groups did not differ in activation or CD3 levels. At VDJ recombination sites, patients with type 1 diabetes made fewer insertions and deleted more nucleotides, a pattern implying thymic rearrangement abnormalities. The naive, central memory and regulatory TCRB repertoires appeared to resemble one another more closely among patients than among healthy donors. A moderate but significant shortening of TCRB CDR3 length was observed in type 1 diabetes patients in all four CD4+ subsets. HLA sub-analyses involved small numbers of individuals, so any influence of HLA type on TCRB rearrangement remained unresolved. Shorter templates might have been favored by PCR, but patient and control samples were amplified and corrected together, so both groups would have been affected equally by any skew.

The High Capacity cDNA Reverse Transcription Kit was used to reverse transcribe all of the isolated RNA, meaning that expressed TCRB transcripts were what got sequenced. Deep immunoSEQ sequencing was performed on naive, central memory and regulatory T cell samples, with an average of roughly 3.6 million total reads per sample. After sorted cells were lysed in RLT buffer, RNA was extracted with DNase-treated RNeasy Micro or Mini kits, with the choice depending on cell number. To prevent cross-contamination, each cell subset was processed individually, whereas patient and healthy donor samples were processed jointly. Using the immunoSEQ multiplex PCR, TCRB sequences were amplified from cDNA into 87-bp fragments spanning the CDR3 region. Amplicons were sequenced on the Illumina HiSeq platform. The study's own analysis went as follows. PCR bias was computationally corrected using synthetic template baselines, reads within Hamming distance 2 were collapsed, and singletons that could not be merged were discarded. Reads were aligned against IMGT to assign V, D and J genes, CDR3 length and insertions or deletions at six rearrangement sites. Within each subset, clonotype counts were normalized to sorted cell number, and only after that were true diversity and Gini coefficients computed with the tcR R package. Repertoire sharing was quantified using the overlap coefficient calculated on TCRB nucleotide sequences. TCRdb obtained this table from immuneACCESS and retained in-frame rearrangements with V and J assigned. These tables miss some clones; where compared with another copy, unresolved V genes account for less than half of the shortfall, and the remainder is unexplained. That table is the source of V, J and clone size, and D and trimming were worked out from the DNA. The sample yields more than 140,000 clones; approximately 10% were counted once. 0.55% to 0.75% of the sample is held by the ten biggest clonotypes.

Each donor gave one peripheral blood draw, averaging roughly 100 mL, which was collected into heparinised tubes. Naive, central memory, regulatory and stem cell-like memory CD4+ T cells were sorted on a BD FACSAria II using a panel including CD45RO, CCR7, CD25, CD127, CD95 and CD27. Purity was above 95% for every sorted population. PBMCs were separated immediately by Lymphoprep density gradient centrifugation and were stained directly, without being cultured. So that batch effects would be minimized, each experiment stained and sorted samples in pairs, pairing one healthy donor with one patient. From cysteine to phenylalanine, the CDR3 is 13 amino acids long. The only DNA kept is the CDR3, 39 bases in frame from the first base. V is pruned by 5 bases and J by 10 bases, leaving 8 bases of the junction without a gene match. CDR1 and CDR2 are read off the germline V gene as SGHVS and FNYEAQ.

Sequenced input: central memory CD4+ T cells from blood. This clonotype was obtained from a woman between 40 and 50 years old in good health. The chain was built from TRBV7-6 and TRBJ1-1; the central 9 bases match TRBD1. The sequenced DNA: TGTGCCAGCAGCGAAACAGGGGGCGGGGGAGCTTTCTTT. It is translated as CASSETGGGGAFF.